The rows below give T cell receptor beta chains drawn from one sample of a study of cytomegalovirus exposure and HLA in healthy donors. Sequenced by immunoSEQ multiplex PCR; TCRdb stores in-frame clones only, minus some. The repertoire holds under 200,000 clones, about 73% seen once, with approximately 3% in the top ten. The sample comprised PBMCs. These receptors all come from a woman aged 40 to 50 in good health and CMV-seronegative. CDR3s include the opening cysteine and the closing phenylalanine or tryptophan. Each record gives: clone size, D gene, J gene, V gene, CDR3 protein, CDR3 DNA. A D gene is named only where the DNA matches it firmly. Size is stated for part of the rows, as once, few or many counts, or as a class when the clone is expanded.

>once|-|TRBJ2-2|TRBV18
CASSLRQGTGELFF
TGTGCCAGCTCACTGCGGCAAGGCACCGGGGAGCTGTTTTTT
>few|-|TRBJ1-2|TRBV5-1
CASSLDFNGIGVVSGYTF
TGCGCCAGCAGCTTGGATTTCAACGGTATAGGGGTGGTCTCTGGCTACACCTTC
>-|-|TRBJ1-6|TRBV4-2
CASSDGGNLHF
TGTGCCAGCAGCGACGGGGGAAACCTCCACTTT
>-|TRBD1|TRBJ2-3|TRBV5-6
CASSLYRGWGTDTQYF
TGTGCCAGCAGCTTGTACAGGGGATGGGGCACAGATACGCAGTATTTT
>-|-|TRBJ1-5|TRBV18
CASSPPFYSNQPQHF
TGTGCCAGCTCACCCCCCTTTTATAGCAATCAGCCCCAGCATTTT
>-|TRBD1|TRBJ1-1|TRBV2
CASTAQGKTEAFF
TGTGCCAGCACGGCACAGGGGAAAACTGAAGCTTTCTTT
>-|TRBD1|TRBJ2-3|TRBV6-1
CASKGQQTDTQYF
TGTGCCAGCAAGGGACAGCAAACAGATACGCAGTATTTT
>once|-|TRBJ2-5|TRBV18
CASSAIQGGVETQYF
TGTGCCAGCTCAGCCATACAGGGAGGGGTGGAGACCCAGTACTTC
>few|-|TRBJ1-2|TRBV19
CASSAQGGAYGYTF
TGTGCCAGTAGTGCACAGGGTGGGGCCTATGGCTACACCTTC
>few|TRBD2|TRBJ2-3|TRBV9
CASSVSGGDTQYF
TGTGCCAGCAGCGTTAGCGGGGGAGATACGCAGTATTTT
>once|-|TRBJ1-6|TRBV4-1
CASSQRPGHKNSPLHF
TGCGCCAGCAGCCAACGACCGGGACACAAAAATTCACCCCTCCACTTT
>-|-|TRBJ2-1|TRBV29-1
CSVDGVIYNEQFF
TGCAGCGTTGACGGGGTGATCTACAATGAGCAGTTCTTC
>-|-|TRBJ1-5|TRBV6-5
CASSSVVNQPQHF
TGTGCCAGCAGTTCGGTCGTCAATCAGCCCCAGCATTTT
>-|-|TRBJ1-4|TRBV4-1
CASSQERGTNEKLFF
TGCGCCAGCAGCCAAGAGCGGGGCACTAATGAAAAACTGTTTTTT
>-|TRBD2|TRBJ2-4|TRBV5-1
CASSLAGTSGVGIQYF
TGCGCCAGCAGCTTGGCAGGGACTAGCGGGGTGGGCATTCAGTACTTC
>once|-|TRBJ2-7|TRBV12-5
CASGLVRRVRGEQYF
TGTGCTAGTGGTTTGGTACGCAGGGTGCGGGGCGAGCAGTACTTC
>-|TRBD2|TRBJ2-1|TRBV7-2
CASSTSGGALNEQFF
TGTGCCAGCAGCACTAGCGGGGGGGCTTTGAATGAGCAGTTCTTC
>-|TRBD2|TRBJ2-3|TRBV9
CASSVRTSGGILTDTQYF
TGTGCCAGCAGCGTTCGGACTAGCGGGGGGATCCTCACAGATACGCAGTATTTT
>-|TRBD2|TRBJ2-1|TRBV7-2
CASSLVASGAFNEQFF
TGTGCCAGCAGCTTAGTCGCTAGCGGGGCCTTCAATGAGCAGTTCTTC
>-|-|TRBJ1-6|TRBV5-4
CASSLVVESSYNSPLHF
TGTGCCAGCAGCTTGGTGGTAGAGAGCTCCTATAATTCACCCCTCCACTTT
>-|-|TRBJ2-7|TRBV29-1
CSARIPGREVSYEQYF
TGCAGCGCCCGTATTCCTGGCAGGGAGGTCTCCTACGAGCAGTACTTC
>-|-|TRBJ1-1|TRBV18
CASSPQSSSNEAFF
TGTGCCAGCTCACCACAGAGTTCGTCAAATGAAGCTTTCTTT
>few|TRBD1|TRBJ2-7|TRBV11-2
CASSGDRGYEQYF
TGTGCCAGCAGTGGGGACAGGGGGTACGAGCAGTACTTC
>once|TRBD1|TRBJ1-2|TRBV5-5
CASRQTGTAHGYTF
TGTGCCAGCAGACAGACAGGGACCGCGCATGGCTACACCTTC
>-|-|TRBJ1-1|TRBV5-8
CASSLEGWATEAFF
TGTGCCAGCAGCTTGGAAGGTTGGGCCACTGAAGCTTTCTTT
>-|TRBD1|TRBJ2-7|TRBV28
CASSPGGTGAHEQYF
TGTGCCAGCAGTCCAGGGGGGACAGGGGCCCACGAGCAGTACTTC
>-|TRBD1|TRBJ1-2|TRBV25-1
CASSSLTGGGYTF
TGTGCCAGCAGTTCCCTGACAGGGGGAGGCTACACCTTC
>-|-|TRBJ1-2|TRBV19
CASSPGRGWYYGYTF
TGTGCCAGTAGCCCCGGGCGGGGGTGGTACTATGGCTACACCTTC
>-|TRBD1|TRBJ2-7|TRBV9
CASSPQGNLGEQYF
TGTGCCAGCAGCCCACAGGGGAACCTGGGAGAGCAGTACTTC
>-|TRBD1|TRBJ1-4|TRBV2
CASRGTGEKLFF
TGTGCCAGCAGGGGGACAGGTGAAAAACTGTTTTTT
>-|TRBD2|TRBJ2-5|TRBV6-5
CASRGLAGAEETQYF
TGTGCCAGCAGGGGACTAGCGGGGGCGGAAGAGACCCAGTACTTC
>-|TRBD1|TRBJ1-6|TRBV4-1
CASSQETDRENSPLHF
TGCGCCAGCAGCCAAGAAACAGACAGGGAAAATTCACCCCTCCACTTT
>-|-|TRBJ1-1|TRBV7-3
CASSFRTEAFF
TGTGCCAGCAGCTTCCGGACTGAAGCTTTCTTT
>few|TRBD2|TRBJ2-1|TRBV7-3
CASSLLAGRDEQFF
TGTGCCAGCAGCTTACTAGCGGGGAGAGATGAGCAGTTCTTC
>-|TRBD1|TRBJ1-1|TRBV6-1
CASNRDRGLGTEAFF
TGTGCCAGCAACCGGGACAGGGGGCTGGGGACTGAAGCTTTCTTT
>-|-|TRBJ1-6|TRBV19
CASGDLRGLHNSPLHF
TGTGCCAGTGGGGACTTAAGGGGTTTACATAATTCACCCCTCCACTTT
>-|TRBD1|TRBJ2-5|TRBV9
CASSVRTGETQYF
TGTGCCAGCAGCGTTAGGACAGGAGAGACCCAGTACTTC
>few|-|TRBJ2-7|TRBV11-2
CASSWGLLDEQYF
TGTGCCAGCAGCTGGGGACTCCTCGACGAGCAGTACTTC
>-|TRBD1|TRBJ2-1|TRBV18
CASSPATGGRNEQFF
TGTGCCAGCTCACCGGCGACAGGGGGTAGGAATGAGCAGTTCTTC
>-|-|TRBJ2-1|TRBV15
CATSRQYPSYNEQFF
TGTGCCACCAGCCGCCAGTACCCCTCCTACAATGAGCAGTTCTTC
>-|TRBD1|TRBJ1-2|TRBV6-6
CASRTTGGGPGYGYTF
TGTGCCAGCAGAACGACAGGGGGCGGGCCGGGCTATGGCTACACCTTC